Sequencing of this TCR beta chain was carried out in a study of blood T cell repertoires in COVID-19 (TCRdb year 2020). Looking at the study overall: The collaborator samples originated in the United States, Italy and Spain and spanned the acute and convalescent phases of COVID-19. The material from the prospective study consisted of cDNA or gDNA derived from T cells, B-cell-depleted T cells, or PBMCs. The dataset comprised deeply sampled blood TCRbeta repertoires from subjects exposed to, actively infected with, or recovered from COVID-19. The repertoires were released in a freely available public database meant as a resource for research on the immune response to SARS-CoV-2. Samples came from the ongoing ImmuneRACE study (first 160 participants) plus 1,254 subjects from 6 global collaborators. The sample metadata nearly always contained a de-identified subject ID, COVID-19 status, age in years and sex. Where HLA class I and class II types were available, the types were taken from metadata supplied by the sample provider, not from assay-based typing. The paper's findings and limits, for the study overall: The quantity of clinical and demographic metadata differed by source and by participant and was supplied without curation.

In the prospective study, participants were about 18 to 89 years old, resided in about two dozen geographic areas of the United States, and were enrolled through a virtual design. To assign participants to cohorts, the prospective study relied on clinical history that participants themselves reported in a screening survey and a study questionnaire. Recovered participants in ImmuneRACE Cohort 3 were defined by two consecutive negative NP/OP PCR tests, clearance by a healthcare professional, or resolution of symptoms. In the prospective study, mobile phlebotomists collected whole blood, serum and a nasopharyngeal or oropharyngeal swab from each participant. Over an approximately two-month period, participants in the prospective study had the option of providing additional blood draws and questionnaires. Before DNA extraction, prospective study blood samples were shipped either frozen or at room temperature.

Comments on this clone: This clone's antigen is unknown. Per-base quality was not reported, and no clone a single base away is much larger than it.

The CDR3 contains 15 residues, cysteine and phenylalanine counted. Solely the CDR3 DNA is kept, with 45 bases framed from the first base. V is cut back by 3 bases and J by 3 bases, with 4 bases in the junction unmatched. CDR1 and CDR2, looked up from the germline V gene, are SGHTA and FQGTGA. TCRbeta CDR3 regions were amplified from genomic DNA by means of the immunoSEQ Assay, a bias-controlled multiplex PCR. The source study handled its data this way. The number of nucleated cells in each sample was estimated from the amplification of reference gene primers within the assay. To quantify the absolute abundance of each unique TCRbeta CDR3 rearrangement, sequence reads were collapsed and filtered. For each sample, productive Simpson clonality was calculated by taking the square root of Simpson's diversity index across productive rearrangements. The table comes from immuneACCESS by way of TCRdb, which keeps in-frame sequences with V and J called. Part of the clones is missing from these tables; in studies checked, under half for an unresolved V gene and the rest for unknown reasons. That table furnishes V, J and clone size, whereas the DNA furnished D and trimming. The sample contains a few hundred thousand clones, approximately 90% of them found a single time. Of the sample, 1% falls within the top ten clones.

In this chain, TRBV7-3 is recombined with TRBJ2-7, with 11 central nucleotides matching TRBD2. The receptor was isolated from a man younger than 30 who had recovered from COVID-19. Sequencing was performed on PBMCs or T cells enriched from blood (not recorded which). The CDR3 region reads CASSFTGTSGYEQYF. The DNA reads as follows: TGTGCCAGCAGCTTCACTGGGACTAGCGGCTACGAGCAGTACTTC.